These 26 T cell receptor beta chains came from one sample sequenced in a study of CD8 T cells in ankylosing spondylitis. The study, taken as a whole, reports: A motif in TCR beta, a set of under ten highly homologous variants, appeared characteristic of ankylosing spondylitis blood.

TCRdb itself ran the 5' RACE reads through MiXCR, one entry per CDR3 protein. The table records 450,000 to 550,000 distinct CDR3 sequences, about 5.2% of them present only once. No antigens are known for them. The sequenced material came from blood, either unsorted or a sorted T cell fraction (not recorded which). The receptors here all came from a male donor with ankylosing spondylitis.

This clonotype was found a few times. V is TRBV11-1 and J is TRBJ2-3, with TRBD1 as a possible D gene (6 bases). V was trimmed by 5 bases and J by 6 bases, leaving 30 bases between them. CDR1 is SGHAT and CDR2 is FQDESV in the germline V gene (reference sequence). The CDR3 is 19 residues long. Here the CDR3 DNA reads TGTGCCAGCAGCCCGCTTTCTGGGGGCGGGCGGAGGATGCTCGATACGCAGTATTTT. Translation gives CASSPLSGGGRRMLDTQYF.

This clonotype was seen at least ten times. The rearrangement joins TRBV6-5 to TRBJ2-2; D possibly corresponds to TRBD1 (7 bases). This CDR3 has 15 amino acids. The V end lost 0 bases, the J end lost 7 bases, and 12 bases lay between the germline ends. Germline CDR1 is MNHEY and CDR2 is SVGAGI. The CDR3 bases are TGTGCCAGCAGTTACTCGGCAGGGGGGAACGGGGAGCTGTTTTTT. Its protein is CASSYSAGGNGELFF.

This clonotype occurred many times. A junction boundary mismatches the germline segment, possibly from a read error. The chain is built from TRBV4-3 and TRBJ2-1, with 7 bases matching TRBD1. Germline values: CDR1 LGHNA, CDR2 YSLEER. This CDR3 has 13 residues. CDR3 DNA: TGCGCCAGCAGCCAACGCCGACAGGGCCAGGAGGTCTTC. This sequence encodes CASSQRRQGQEVF.

Ten or more counts support this clonotype. This chain links TRBV20-1 with TRBJ2-3; the D call may be TRBD1 or TRBD2 (6 bases each). With 6 bases removed from V and 0 bases from J, the gap between germline ends came to 13 bases. From germline, CDR1 is DFQATT and CDR2 SNEGSKA (reference sequence). The CDR3 runs 14 residues. CDR3 sequence: CSAEGESSTDTQYF. The CDR3 DNA sequence: TGCAGTGCGGAGGGGGAGTCAAGCACAGATACGCAGTATTTT.

This clonotype was counted many times. The chain has TRBV20-1 and TRBJ2-1, with 9 bases that match TRBD2. The CDR3 runs 12 residues. Germline CDR1 reads DFQATT; CDR2 reads SNEGSKA (reference sequence). Trimming at V came to 5 bases and at J to 10 bases, leaving 6 bases not matched to a gene. The CDR3 DNA reads as TGCAGTGCTCTACCTAGCGGGGCGGAGCAGTTCTTC. Translated: CSALPSGAEQFF.

This clonotype was detected ten times or more. The V and J genes are TRBV25-1 and TRBJ2-1; unclear D gene. The CDR3 covers 15 residues. The V end lost 6 bases, the J end lost 5 bases, and 17 bases lay between the germline ends. CDR1 is MGHDK, CDR2 SYGVNS, per germline. The chain's CDR3 is CASRSQAFQDNEQFF. In DNA form, the CDR3 reads TGTGCCAGCAGGTCCCAGGCCTTTCAGGACAATGAGCAGTTCTTC. Supplemented by reference TRBV25-1 and TRBJ2-1, the full variable domain reads EADIYQTPRYLVIGTGKKITLECSQTMGHDKMYWYQQDPGMELHLIHYSYGVNSTEKGDLSSESTVSRIRTEHFPLTLESARPSHTSQYLCASRSQAFQDNEQFFGPGTRLTVL.

This clonotype has ten or more counts. The chain is built from TRBV7-8 and TRBJ2-7; 7 bases are shared with TRBD2. Germline loops: CDR1 SGHVS, CDR2 FQNEAQ. The CDR3 is made up of 13 amino acids. V was pared by 5 bases and J by 7 bases, with 8 bases of the junction left unmatched. The CDR3 region has the DNA TGTGCCAGCAGCGTGACTAGCCTGGGGGAGCAGTACTTC. Encoded protein: CASSVTSLGEQYF.

This clonotype was observed at least ten times. The chain links TRBV18 to TRBJ2-5; 7 bases map to TRBD1. Germline V lookup: CDR1 KGHSH, CDR2 LQKENI. CDR3 length equals 16 residues. The V segment lost 4 bases and the J segment 0 bases; nucleotides outside the gene matches: 8. This CDR3 is CASSRRDSGYQETQYF. The DNA of the CDR3 is TGTGCCAGCTCACGACGGGACAGCGGATACCAAGAGACCCAGTACTTC.

This clonotype was detected many times. The chain couples TRBV7-2 to TRBJ1-4; D ambiguous. Germline values: CDR1 SGHTA, CDR2 FQGNSA. The ends were cut back, 1 base at V and 7 bases at J, with 10 bases in the middle. CDR3 length equals 14 residues. The CDR3, as DNA: TGTGCCAGCAGCTTAGTCGGGTCCGGTGAAAAACTGTTTTTT. This sequence encodes CASSLVGSGEKLFF.

This clonotype was seen ten or more times. The V and J genes are TRBV5-1 and TRBJ2-7; tentative D call: TRBD1 (6 bases). Germline V gene sequence: CDR1 SGHRS, CDR2 YFSETQ. This CDR3 has 14 amino acids. The V and J ends lost 4 bases and 3 bases respectively, with 14 bases between them. CDR3 nucleotides: TGCGCCAGCAGCCCCCAGGGACACATCTACGAGCAGTACTTC. This encodes CASSPQGHIYEQYF.

This clonotype showed up many times. V and J are TRBV7-2 and TRBJ2-3, with 7 bases aligning to TRBD1. J gave up 6 bases and V 3 bases, and 6 bases lay outside the gene matches. Germline lookup yields CDR1 SGHTA and CDR2 FQGNSA. This CDR3 region has 14 residues. The CDR3 sequence: CASSFDREVDTQYF. For the CDR3, the DNA is TGTGCCAGCAGCTTCGACAGGGAAGTGGATACGCAGTATTTT.

The sample holds many counts of this clonotype. The J gene is TRBJ1-5, the V gene TRBV20-1; 7 nucleotides align to TRBD1. The CDR3 is made up of 14 amino acids. The germline V gene has CDR1 DFQATT and CDR2 SNEGSKA (reference sequence). J gave up 4 bases and V 3 bases, and 6 bases lay outside the gene matches. The CDR3 region has the DNA TGCAGTGCTAGCGACAGGGCAAGGAATCAGCCCCAGCATTTT. It codes for CSASDRARNQPQHF.

This clonotype was found many times. The chain uses TRBV4-1 and TRBJ2-1; D gene uncertain. This CDR3 is built from 16 residues. Trimming removed 5 bases at V and 11 bases at J, with 25 bases between. Germline-derived CDR1 and CDR2 are MGHRA and YSYEKL. The CDR3 sequence: CASSSSQQARYPQQFF. CDR3 bases: TGCGCCAGCAGCTCTAGTCAACAAGCGCGCTACCCCCAGCAGTTCTTC.

This clonotype was seen many times. The chain joins TRBV29-1 to TRBJ2-1, with 10 bases fitting TRBD1. The CDR3 totals 13 residues. Germline V gene lookup returns CDR1 SQVTM and CDR2 ANQGSEA. The ends lost 5 bases at V and 7 bases at J; junction bases unmatched: 5. The CDR3 coding sequence is TGCAGCGTTTCCGGGACAGGGGCGAATGAGCAGTTCTTC. This translates into CSVSGTGANEQFF.

This clonotype was seen ten or more times. The CDR3 reads CATSDTTRGSGGYNEQFF. The CDR3 DNA reads TGTGCCACCAGTGACACCACGCGCGGGAGCGGGGGGTACAATGAGCAGTTCTTC. The chain employs TRBV24-1 and TRBJ2-1; 9 positions match TRBD2. CDR1 is KGHDR, CDR2 SFDVKD, per germline. The CDR3 consists of 18 residues. The ends lost 4 bases at V and 4 bases at J; junction bases unmatched: 13.

This clonotype was found many times. The chain carries TRBV12-3 or TRBV12-4 and TRBJ1-2, with a tentative D call TRBD1 (5 bases). The CDR3 runs 13 residues. The V end was cut by 4 bases, the J end by 4 bases, with 10 bases between. The CDR3 protein is CASSYTTAYGYTF. The CDR3, as DNA: TGTGCCAGCAGTTACACGACAGCCTATGGCTACACCTTC.

This clonotype was recorded many times. This chain connects TRBV12-3 or TRBV12-4 to TRBJ2-2; unclear D gene. The CDR3 extends over 17 amino acids. V shed 6 bases and J shed 0 bases, with 17 bases lying between them. The CDR3 spells CASSPGDGRTNTGELFF. DNA of the CDR3: TGTGCCAGCAGCCCGGGTGATGGGCGGACGAACACCGGGGAGCTGTTTTTT.

There are many counts of this clonotype. Written as DNA, the CDR3 is TGTGCCAGCAGCGTAGAAACTAGCCCCCACAATGAGCAGTTCTTC. Translating it yields CASSVETSPHNEQFF. The chain uses TRBV9 and TRBJ2-1; maybe TRBD2 (6 bases). CDR3 length: 15 residues. From germline, CDR1 is SGDLS and CDR2 YYNGEE. The V end was cut by 0 bases, the J end by 5 bases, with 12 bases between.

This clonotype was counted at least ten times. Here the CDR3 DNA reads TGCAGCGTCGTACGGGACAGGGGGAACATTCAGTACTTC. Translating it yields CSVVRDRGNIQYF. The rearrangement joins TRBV29-1 to TRBJ2-4, with TRBD1 matching 11 bases. V dropped 6 bases and J dropped 7; count of bases not matched to a gene: 5. The CDR3 totals 13 residues. Looked up from germline, CDR1 is SQVTM and CDR2 is ANQGSEA.

This clonotype was picked up many times. This chain uses TRBV7-9 with TRBJ1-6; D is unresolved. Germline V CDR1 and CDR2: SEHNR, FQNEAQ (reference sequence). This CDR3 is built from 15 residues. The V gene lost 2 bases and the J gene lost 5 bases, with 10 bases spanning the gap. The CDR3 region has the DNA TGTGCCAGCAGCTTAAGGGCAGGAGATAATTCACCCCTCCACTTT. It codes for CASSLRAGDNSPLHF.

This clonotype was counted at least ten times. The J gene is TRBJ2-4, the V gene TRBV29-1, with D perhaps TRBD2 (6 bases). CDR1 and CDR2 from the germline V gene are SQVTM and ANQGSEA. This CDR3 is 14 amino acids long. V lost 3 bases, J lost 7 bases, and 16 bases lay in between. This CDR3 reads CSVEKTGGWNIQYF. DNA for the CDR3: TGCAGCGTTGAGAAAACAGGAGGGTGGAACATTCAGTACTTC.

Many counts were recorded for this clonotype. This chain joins TRBV20-1 and TRBJ2-7; 10 bases agree with TRBD1. Trimming removed 6 bases from V and 6 bases from J; junction bases left unmatched: 11. Per germline, CDR1 DFQATT and CDR2 SNEGSKA (reference sequence). This CDR3 is built from 14 residues. In DNA form, the CDR3 reads TGCAGTGCGGTCGGGACAGGGGAGAGGGCCGAGCAGTACTTC. Translation: CSAVGTGERAEQYF.

Many counts were recorded for this clonotype. The J gene is TRBJ2-3, the V gene TRBV12-3 or TRBV12-4; the D gene could be TRBD1 or TRBD2 (7 bases each). Trimming took off 10 bases at V and 5 bases at J, with 22 bases between the two ends. CDR3 length: 15 residues. The CDR3 protein is CATRRGAGGGDTQYF. The CDR3 bases are TGTGCCACGCGCCGAGGGGCAGGGGGGGGAGATACGCAGTATTTT.

This clonotype was seen ten or more times. The chain is built from TRBV29-1 and TRBJ2-5, with 7 bases identical to TRBD2. Germline assignment: CDR1 SQVTM and CDR2 ANQGSEA. With V trimmed by 4 bases and J by 1 base, 3 bases remained unmatched. CDR3 length equals 13 residues. The CDR3 region is CSVVGLFQETQYF. CDR3 bases: TGCAGCGTTGTGGGACTATTCCAAGAGACCCAGTACTTC.

This clonotype was observed a few times. J is TRBJ2-3 and V is TRBV27; TRBD2 aligns across 14 bases. This CDR3 is built from 15 residues. The V segment lost 4 bases and the J segment 5 bases; nucleotides outside the gene matches: 2. Germline CDR1 MNHEY, CDR2 SMNVEV (reference sequence). CDR3 nucleotides: TGTGCCAGCAGTTCCGGGACTAGCGGGGGAGATACGCAGTATTTT. The encoded protein is CASSSGTSGGDTQYF.

This clonotype was found many times. The gene calls are TRBV10-3 and TRBJ1-6; the match to TRBD1 covers 7 bases. The CDR3 spans 15 residues. V was pared by 6 bases and J by 8 bases, with 10 bases of the junction left unmatched. Germline values: CDR1 ENHRY, CDR2 SYGVKD. Written as DNA, the CDR3 is TGTGCCATCAGCCAGAGACAGGGACCGGATTCACCCCTCCACTTT. It yields the protein CAISQRQGPDSPLHF.